This entry lists 16 T cell receptor beta chains sequenced from one sample in a study of blood T cell repertoires in COVID-19. The data were produced by immunoSEQ multiplex PCR, yet TCRdb's version contains in-frame clones alone and is incomplete. The sample lists 330,000 or so clones; about nine tenths were seen once. The sample taken for sequencing was peripheral blood. These receptors were collected from a young man with COVID-19, enrolled during active disease.

The chain is built from TRBV18 and TRBJ1-6, with 8 nucleotides matching TRBD1. The CDR3 has 16 amino acids. Looked up from germline, CDR1 is KGHSH and CDR2 is LQKENI. With V trimmed by 4 bases and J by 7 bases, 9 bases remained unmatched. The CDR3 region is CASSRVDRVSNSPLHF. The CDR3 region has the DNA TGTGCCAGCTCACGAGTGGACAGGGTCTCAAATTCACCCCTCCACTTT.

The chain has TRBV7-2 and TRBJ1-3; 8 bases agree with TRBD1. CDR3 length: 17 amino acids. CDR1 SGHTA and CDR2 FQGNSA come from the germline V gene. J was trimmed by 5 bases and V by 5 bases; bases with no gene match: 14. CDR3 region: CASSPHSGTGSRNTIYF. CDR3 DNA: TGTGCCAGCAGCCCACATAGTGGGACAGGTTCTCGAAACACCATATATTTT.

The chain is built from TRBV5-1 and TRBJ2-2, with D perhaps matching TRBD2 (5 bases). The V gene lost 3 bases and the J gene lost 13 bases, with 19 bases spanning the gap. The germline V gene has CDR1 SGHRS and CDR2 YFSETQ. This CDR3 spans 14 amino acids. The CDR3 sequence: CASSSDTGELGLFF. The CDR3 DNA is TGCGCCAGCAGCTCGGATACCGGGGAGCTGGGGCTGTTTTTT.

The chain carries TRBV7-3 and TRBJ2-2; D is undetermined. CDR3 length: 13 amino acids. Germline values: CDR1 SGHTA, CDR2 FQGTGA. The V and J ends lost 2 bases and 4 bases respectively, with 5 bases between them. This CDR3 reads CASSLPVTGELFF. CDR3 sequence (DNA): TGTGCCAGCAGCTTACCGGTCACCGGGGAGCTGTTTTTT.

This clone was recorded only once. The rearrangement links TRBV18 to TRBJ2-3; 9 nucleotides agree with TRBD2. The CDR3 length is 18 residues. From germline, CDR1 is KGHSH and CDR2 LQKENI. The trim removed 0 bases at V and 1 base at J, leaving 8 bases unmatched. The CDR3 loop is CASSPPRGSSGGTDTQYF. The CDR3 nucleotides read TGTGCCAGCTCACCACCGAGGGGTTCTAGCGGGGGCACAGATACGCAGTATTTT.

V usage is TRBV4-3 and J usage is TRBJ1-5; the D gene is possibly TRBD1 (5 bases). The germline CDR1 and CDR2 sequences are LGHNA and YSLEER. Trimming left V 3 bases short and J 9 bases short, with 12 bases between. The CDR3 extends over 13 amino acids. CDR3 sequence reads: CASSQGTGGPQHF. The CDR3 DNA reads TGCGCCAGCAGCCAGGGGACCGGGGGGCCCCAGCATTTT.

The rearrangement joins TRBV12-5 to TRBJ2-1; 10 positions match TRBD1. The V segment lost 6 bases and the J segment 2 bases; nucleotides outside the gene matches: 4. CDR1 is LGHNT, CDR2 FRNRAP, per germline. The CDR3 spans 15 residues. In DNA form, the CDR3 reads TGTGCTAGTGGCTCGGGACAGGGGCCCTACAATGAGCAGTTCTTC. As protein: CASGSGQGPYNEQFF. Full variable domain (rest looked up from reference TRBV12-5 and TRBJ2-1): DARVTQTPRHKVTEMGQEVTMRCQPILGHNTVFWYRQTMMQGLELLAYFRNRAPLDDSGMPKDRFSAEMPDATLATLKIQPSEPRDSAVYFCASGSGQGPYNEQFFGPGTRLTVL.

The rearrangement uses TRBV7-2 and TRBJ2-3, with a tentative D call TRBD2 (5 bases). V was clipped by 3 bases and J by 3 bases, with 13 bases between them. In germline, CDR1 is SGHTA, CDR2 FQGNSA. The CDR3 consists of 15 residues. CDR3 coding DNA: TGTGCCAGCAGCTTGAGGGCCAGCGGAACAGATACGCAGTATTTT. Its translation is CASSLRASGTDTQYF.

The chain joins TRBV6-2 or TRBV6-3 to TRBJ1-1, with 7 bases that match TRBD1. Germline values: CDR1 MNHEY, CDR2 SVGEGT. The junction had 11 bases not matched to a gene; V was cut back by 4 bases and J by 6 bases. The CDR3 spans 15 residues. CDR3 DNA: TGTGCCAGCAGTTCCCCCGGGAGGGGGCGCCCTGAAGCTTTCTTT. Translating gives CASSSPGRGRPEAFF.

The chain joins TRBV4-3 to TRBJ1-2; perhaps TRBD1 as D (5 bases). V lost 4 bases to trimming and J lost 8 bases, with 23 bases between them. This CDR3 region has 16 residues. The germline gives CDR1 LGHNA, CDR2 YSLEER. The CDR3 here is CASSRVRDSPGWGYTF. CDR3 nucleotide sequence: TGCGCCAGCAGCCGCGTACGCGATTCTCCAGGGTGGGGCTACACCTTC.

The rearrangement joins TRBV14 to TRBJ2-1; 10 nucleotides line up with TRBD2. The V gene's germline CDR1 is SGHDN and CDR2 FVKESK. CDR3 size: 21 residues. The trim removed 0 bases at V and 0 bases at J, leaving 14 bases unmatched. The CDR3 DNA follows: TGTGCCAGCAGCCAAGATCGGACAGCGGGAGGGATGCTTGGCTCCTACAATGAGCAGTTCTTC. This sequence encodes CASSQDRTAGGMLGSYNEQFF. Based on the CDR3 plus reference TRBV14 and TRBJ2-1, the full variable domain is EAGVTQFPSHSVIEKGQTVTLRCDPISGHDNLYWYRRVMGKEIKFLLHFVKESKQDESGMPNNRFLAERTGGTYSTLKVQPAELEDSGVYFCASSQDRTAGGMLGSYNEQFFGPGTRLTVL.

This rearrangement joins TRBV18 to TRBJ2-7; D gene unclear. Between the trimmed V and J ends, which lost 0 bases and 1 base, there was a span of 7 bases. Germline CDR1 is KGHSH and CDR2 is LQKENI. CDR3 length equals 14 residues. The DNA for the CDR3 is TGTGCCAGCTCACCACCGGCAGATTCCTACGAGCAGTACTTC. Translating gives CASSPPADSYEQYF.

V is TRBV6-6 and J is TRBJ2-2; D may be TRBD2 (5 bases). CDR3 length equals 16 residues. Germline V CDR1 and CDR2: MNHNY, SVGAGI (reference sequence). Trimming took 0 bases from V and 3 from J, leaving 11 bases between them. The CDR3 DNA is TGTGCCAGCAGTTACTCCCGCTCGAGGGACACCGGGGAGCTGTTTTTT. It yields the protein CASSYSRSRDTGELFF.

The gene calls are TRBV12-3 or TRBV12-4 and TRBJ1-1; D is ambiguous. The CDR3 covers 11 residues. V was cut by 3 bases and J by 11 bases, with 10 bases left in between. CDR3 DNA: TGTGCCAGCAGTTTTCCAGGTACGGCTTTCTTT. It is translated as CASSFPGTAFF.

The gene calls are TRBV6-5 and TRBJ2-2; D is unresolved. Deletions cut 0 bases from V and 4 bases from J, with 3 bases between. Germline lookup yields CDR1 MNHEY and CDR2 SVGAGI. This CDR3 has 13 amino acids. CDR3 loop: CASSYSVTGELFF. The CDR3 region has the DNA TGTGCCAGCAGTTACTCCGTCACCGGGGAGCTGTTTTTT.

This sequence joins TRBV3-1 (or the pseudogene TRBV3-2) and TRBJ1-1; 11 bases map to TRBD1. There are 15 residues in the CDR3. Germline V CDR1 and CDR2: LGHDT, YNNKEL (reference sequence). The ends lost 5 bases at V and 11 bases at J; junction bases unmatched: 13. CDR3 loop: CASSSGQGAIRVAFF. In nucleotides, the CDR3 is TGTGCCAGCAGCTCCGGACAGGGGGCGATTCGGGTCGCTTTCTTT.